This TCR beta chain was sequenced for a study of PD-1 blockade in mismatch repair-deficient tumors. V trimming: 3 bases; J trimming: 4 bases; junction bases outside the gene matches: 5. CDR1 and CDR2 from the germline V gene are KGHSH and LQKENI. This CDR3 has 15 amino acids. Clones were read by immunoSEQ multiplex PCR, and TCRdb kept only the in-frame ones, dropping some. The sample contains 30,000 to 40,000 clones, 80% of which appear only once. The rearrangement uses TRBV18 and TRBJ1-4, with 7 bases aligning to TRBD1. Sequencing used PBMCs, obtained 6 weeks after starting pembrolizumab. The origin of this receptor is an adult with mismatch repair-deficient cancer. Here the CDR3 reads CASSPAGQSNEKLFF. CDR3 DNA: TGTGCCAGCTCACCTGCGGGACAGAGTAATGAAAAACTGTTTTTT. The complete variable domain, with remaining parts taken from reference TRBV18 and TRBJ1-4, reads NAGVMQNPRHLVRRRGQEARLRCSPMKGHSHVYWYRQLPEEGLKFMVYLQKENIIDESGMPKERFSAEFPKEGPSILRIQQVVRGDSAAYFCASSPAGQSNEKLFFGSGTQLSVL.